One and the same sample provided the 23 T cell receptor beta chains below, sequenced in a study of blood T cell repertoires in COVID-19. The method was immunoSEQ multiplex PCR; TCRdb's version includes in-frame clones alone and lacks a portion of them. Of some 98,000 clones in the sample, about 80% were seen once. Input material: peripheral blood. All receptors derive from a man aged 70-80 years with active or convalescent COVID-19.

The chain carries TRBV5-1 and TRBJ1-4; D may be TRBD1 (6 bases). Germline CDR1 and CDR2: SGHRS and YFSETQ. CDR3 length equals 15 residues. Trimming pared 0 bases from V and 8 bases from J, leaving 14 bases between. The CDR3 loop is CASSLAQGFGEKLFF. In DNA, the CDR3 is TGCGCCAGCAGCTTGGCCCAGGGGTTCGGGGAAAAACTGTTTTTT.

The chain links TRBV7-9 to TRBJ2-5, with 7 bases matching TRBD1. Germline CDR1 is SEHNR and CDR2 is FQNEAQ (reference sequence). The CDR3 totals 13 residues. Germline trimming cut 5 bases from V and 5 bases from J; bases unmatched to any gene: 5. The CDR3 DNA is TGTGCCAGCAGCGCAGGGGGAAGGGAGACCCAGTACTTC. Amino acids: CASSAGGRETQYF.

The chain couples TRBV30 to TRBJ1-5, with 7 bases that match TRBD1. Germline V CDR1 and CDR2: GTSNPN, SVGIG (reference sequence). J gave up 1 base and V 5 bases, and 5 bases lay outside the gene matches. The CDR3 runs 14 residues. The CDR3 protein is CAWSGGLSNQPQHF. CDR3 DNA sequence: TGTGCCTGGTCAGGGGGTCTCAGCAATCAGCCCCAGCATTTT.

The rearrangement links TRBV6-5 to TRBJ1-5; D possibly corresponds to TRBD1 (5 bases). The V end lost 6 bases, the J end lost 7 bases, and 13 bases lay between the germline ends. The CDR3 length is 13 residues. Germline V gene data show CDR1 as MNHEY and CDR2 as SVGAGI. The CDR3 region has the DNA TGTGCCAGCAGAGTCAGGGATTGGCAGCCCCAGCATTTT. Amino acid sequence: CASRVRDWQPQHF.

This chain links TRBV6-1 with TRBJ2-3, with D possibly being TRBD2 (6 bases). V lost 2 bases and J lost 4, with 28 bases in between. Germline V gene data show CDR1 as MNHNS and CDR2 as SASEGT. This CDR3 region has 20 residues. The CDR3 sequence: CASSEPPGLTFRFVPDTQYF. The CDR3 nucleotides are TGTGCCAGCAGTGAACCTCCGGGACTCACTTTTCGGTTTGTTCCAGATACGCAGTATTTT.

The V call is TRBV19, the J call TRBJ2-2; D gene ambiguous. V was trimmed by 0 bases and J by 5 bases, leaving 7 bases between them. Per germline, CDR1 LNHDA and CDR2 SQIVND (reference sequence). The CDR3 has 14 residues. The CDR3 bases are TGTGCCAGTAGTATAGATCTGCGGACCGGGGAGCTGTTTTTT. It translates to CASSIDLRTGELFF.

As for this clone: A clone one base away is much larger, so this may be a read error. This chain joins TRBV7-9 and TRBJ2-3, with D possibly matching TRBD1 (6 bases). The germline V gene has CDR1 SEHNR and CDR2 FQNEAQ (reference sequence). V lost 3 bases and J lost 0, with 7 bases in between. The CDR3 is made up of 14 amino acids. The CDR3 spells CASSFGQSTDTQYF. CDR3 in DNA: TGTGCCAGCAGCTTCGGACAGAGCACAGATACGCAGTATTTT.

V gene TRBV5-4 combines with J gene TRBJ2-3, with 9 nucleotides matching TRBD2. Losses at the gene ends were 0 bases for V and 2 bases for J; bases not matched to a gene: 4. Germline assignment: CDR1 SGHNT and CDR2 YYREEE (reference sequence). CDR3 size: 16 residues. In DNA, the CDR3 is TGTGCCAGCAGCTTGGGGGCGGGGGGGTTCACAGATACGCAGTATTTT. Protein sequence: CASSLGAGGFTDTQYF. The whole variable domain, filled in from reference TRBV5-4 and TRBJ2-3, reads ETGVTQSPTHLIKTRGQQVTLRCSSQSGHNTVSWYQQALGQGPQFIFQYYREEENGRGNFPPRFSGLQFPNYSSELNVNALELDDSALYLCASSLGAGGFTDTQYFGPGTRLTVL.

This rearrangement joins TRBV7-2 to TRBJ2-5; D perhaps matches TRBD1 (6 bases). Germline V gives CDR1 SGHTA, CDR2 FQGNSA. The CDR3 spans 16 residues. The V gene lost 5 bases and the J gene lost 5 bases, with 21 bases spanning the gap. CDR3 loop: CASSPSPLGQSETQYF. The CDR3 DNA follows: TGTGCCAGCAGCCCTTCCCCGCTAGGACAGAGCGAGACCCAGTACTTC.

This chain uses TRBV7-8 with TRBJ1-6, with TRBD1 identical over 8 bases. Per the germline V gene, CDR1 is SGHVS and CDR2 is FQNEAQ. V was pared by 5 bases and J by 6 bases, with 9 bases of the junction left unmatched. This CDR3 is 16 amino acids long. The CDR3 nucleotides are TGTGCCAGCAGCATTAGGGGCACAGGGGGTAATTCACCCCTCCACTTT. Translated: CASSIRGTGGNSPLHF.

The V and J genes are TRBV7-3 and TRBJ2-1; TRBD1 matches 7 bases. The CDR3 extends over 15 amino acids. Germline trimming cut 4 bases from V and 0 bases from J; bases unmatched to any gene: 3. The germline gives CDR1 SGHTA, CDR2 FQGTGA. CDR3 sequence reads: CASSSGQPSYNEQFF. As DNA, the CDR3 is TGTGCCAGCAGCTCGGGACAGCCCTCCTACAATGAGCAGTTCTTC.

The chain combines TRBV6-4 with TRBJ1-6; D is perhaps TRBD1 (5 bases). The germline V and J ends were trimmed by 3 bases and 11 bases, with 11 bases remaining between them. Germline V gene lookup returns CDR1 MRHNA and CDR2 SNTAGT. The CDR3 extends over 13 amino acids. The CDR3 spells CASSEGAGTPLHF. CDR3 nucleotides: TGTGCCAGCAGTGAAGGGGCAGGGACACCCCTCCACTTT.

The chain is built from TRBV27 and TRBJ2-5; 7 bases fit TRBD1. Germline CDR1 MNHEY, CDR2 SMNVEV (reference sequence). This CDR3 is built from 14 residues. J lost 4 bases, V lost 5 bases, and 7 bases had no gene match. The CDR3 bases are TGTGCCAGCAGTCTACGACAGGGACCAGAGACCCAGTACTTC. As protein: CASSLRQGPETQYF.

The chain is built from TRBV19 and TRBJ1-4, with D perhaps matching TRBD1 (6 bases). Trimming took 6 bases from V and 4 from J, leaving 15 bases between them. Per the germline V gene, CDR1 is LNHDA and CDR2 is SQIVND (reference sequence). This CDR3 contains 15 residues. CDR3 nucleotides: TGTGCCAGTAGACCGAGGGGGACGGGTAATGAAAAACTGTTTTTT. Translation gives CASRPRGTGNEKLFF.

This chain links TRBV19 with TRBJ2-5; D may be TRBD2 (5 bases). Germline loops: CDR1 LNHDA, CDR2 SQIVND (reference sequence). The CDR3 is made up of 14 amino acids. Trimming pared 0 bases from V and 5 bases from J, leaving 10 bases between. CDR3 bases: TGTGCCAGTAGTATAGATACGGGCGGGGAGACCCAGTACTTC. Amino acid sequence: CASSIDTGGETQYF.

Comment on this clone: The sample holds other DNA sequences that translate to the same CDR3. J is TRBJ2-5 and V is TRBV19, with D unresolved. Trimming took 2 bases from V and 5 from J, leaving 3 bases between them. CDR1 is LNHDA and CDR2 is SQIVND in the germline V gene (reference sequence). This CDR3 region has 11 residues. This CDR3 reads CASSIRETQYF. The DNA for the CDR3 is TGTGCCAGTAGTATACGGGAGACCCAGTACTTC.

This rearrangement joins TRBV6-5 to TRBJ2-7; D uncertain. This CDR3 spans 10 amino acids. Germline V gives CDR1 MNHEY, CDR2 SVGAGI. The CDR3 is CGFRAYEQYF. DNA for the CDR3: TGTGGCTTTCGAGCGTACGAGCAGTACTTC.

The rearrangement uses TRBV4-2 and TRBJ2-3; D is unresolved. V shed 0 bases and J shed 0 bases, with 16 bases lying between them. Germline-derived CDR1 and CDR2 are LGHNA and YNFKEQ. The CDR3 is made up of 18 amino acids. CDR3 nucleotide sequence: TGTGCCAGCAGCCAAGAGTACGGGTCTACGTCTAGCACAGATACGCAGTATTTT. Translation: CASSQEYGSTSSTDTQYF.

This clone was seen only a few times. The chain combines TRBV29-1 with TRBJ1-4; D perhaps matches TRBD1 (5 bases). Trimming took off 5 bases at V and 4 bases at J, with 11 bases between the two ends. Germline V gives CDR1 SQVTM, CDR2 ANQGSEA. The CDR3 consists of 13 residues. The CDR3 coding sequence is TGCAGCGTTAAGAAAGGGGTTAATGAAAAACTGTTTTTT. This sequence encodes CSVKKGVNEKLFF.

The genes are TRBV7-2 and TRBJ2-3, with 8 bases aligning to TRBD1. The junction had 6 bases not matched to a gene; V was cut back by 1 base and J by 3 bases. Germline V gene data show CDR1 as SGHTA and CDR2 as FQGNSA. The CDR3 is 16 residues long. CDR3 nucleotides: TGTGCCAGCAGCTTAGACCGACAGGGGCTAACAGATACGCAGTATTTT. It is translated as CASSLDRQGLTDTQYF.

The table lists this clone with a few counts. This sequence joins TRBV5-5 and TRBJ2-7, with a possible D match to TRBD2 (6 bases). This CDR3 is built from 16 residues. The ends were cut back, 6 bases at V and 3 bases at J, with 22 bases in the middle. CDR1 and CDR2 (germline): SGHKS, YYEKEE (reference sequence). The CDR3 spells CASTSFGGLRDYEQYF. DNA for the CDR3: TGTGCCAGCACCTCTTTCGGGGGTCTAAGAGACTACGAGCAGTACTTC. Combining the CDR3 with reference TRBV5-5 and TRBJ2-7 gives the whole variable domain DAGVTQSPTHLIKTRGQQVTLRCSPISGHKSVSWYQQVLGQGPQFIFQYYEKEERGRGNFPDRFSARQFPNYSSELNVNALLLGDSALYLCASTSFGGLRDYEQYFGPGTRLTVT.

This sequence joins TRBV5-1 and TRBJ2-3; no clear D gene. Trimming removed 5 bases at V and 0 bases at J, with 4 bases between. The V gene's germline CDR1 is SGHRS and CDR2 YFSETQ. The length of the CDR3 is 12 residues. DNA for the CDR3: TGCGCCAGCAGTCCTAGCACAGATACGCAGTATTTT. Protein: CASSPSTDTQYF. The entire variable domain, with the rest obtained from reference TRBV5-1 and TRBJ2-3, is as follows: KAGVTQTPRYLIKTRGQQVTLSCSPISGHRSVSWYQQTPGQGLQFLFEYFSETQRNKGNFPGRFSGRQFSNSRSEMNVSTLELGDSALYLCASSPSTDTQYFGPGTRLTVL.

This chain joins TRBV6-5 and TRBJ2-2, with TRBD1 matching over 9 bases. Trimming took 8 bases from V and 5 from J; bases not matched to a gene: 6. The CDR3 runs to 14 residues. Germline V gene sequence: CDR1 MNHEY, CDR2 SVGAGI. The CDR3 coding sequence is TGTGCCAGCCTCCGGGACAGGGTGACCGGGGAGCTGTTTTTT. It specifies CASLRDRVTGELFF.